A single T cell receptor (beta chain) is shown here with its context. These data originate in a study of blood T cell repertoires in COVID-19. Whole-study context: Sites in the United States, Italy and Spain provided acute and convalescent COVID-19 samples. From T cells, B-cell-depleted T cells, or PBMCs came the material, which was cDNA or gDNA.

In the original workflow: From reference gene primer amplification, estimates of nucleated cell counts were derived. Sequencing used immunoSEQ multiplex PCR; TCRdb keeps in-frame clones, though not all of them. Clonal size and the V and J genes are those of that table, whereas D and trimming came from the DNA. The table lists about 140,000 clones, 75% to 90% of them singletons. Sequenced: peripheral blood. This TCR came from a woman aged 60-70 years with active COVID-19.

The CDR3 DNA follows: TGTGCCACCAGTGATGTTGGGAGCCCAGCGAGTGAGCAGTTCTTC. It codes for CATSDVGSPASEQFF. The rearrangement links TRBV24-1 to TRBJ2-1, with D possibly TRBD2 on 5 matching bases. V was clipped by 3 bases and J by 9 bases, with 17 bases between them. The CDR3 totals 15 residues. Germline CDR1 and CDR2: KGHDR and SFDVKD.